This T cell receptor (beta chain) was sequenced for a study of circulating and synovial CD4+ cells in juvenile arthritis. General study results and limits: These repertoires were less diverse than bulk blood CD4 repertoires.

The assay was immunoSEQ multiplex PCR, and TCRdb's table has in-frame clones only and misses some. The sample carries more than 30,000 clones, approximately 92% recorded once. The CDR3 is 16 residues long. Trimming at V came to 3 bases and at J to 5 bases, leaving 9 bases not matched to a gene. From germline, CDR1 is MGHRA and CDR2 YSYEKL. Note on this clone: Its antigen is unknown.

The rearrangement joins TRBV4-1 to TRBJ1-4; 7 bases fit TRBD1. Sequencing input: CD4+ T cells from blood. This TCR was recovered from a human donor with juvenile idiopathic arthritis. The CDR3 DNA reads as TGCGCCAGCAGCCAGGCACTACAGGGGATAAATGAAAAACTGTTTTTT. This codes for CASSQALQGINEKLFF.